This T cell receptor (beta chain) was identified in a study of CD8 T cells in Susac syndrome. Study as a whole: Within the group of sequenced Susac syndrome patients, about 6 had active disease and 8 or 9 were in remission.

As judged by recently defined diagnostic criteria, patients with Susac syndrome had definite or probable disease. Reverse transcription of 0.5 to 1 ug RNA was performed with random hexamers. An immunoSEQ multiplex PCR amplified TCR beta CDR3 over 54 Vbeta and 13 Jbeta. TCRdb reprocessed the immunoSEQ multiplex PCR reads with MiXCR, giving one entry per CDR3 protein. The sample carries 100,000 to 150,000 distinct CDR3 sequences, 90% to 95% recorded once. Comment on this clonotype: The antigen is undetermined.

General study findings and limits: Only a relatively small number of individuals were included in the TCR sequencing and HLA analysis.

The CDR3 is made up of 11 amino acids. V was pared by 3 bases and J by 9 bases, with 6 bases between. Looked up from germline, CDR1 is MNHEY and CDR2 is SMNVEV (reference sequence). The origin of this receptor is a human donor with Susac syndrome. What was sequenced was CD8+ T cells from PBMCs. The V gene is TRBV27, the J gene TRBJ2-1, with unresolved D. For the CDR3, the DNA is TGTGCCAGCAGTTTGATGGGTGAGCAGTTCTTC. This translates into CASSLMGEQFF.